This TCR beta chain emerged from a study of T cells after yellow fever vaccination. General study points: Most primary-vaccination clones recurred post-booster (roughly 96% CD4, around 90% CD8).

TCRdb fed the 5' RACE reads into MiXCR, producing one record per CDR3 protein. The sample shows 300,000 or so distinct CDR3 sequences, around 13% of them seen only once. Losses at the gene ends were 5 bases for V and 7 bases for J; bases not matched to a gene: 10. CDR1 is DFQATT, CDR2 SNEGSKA, per germline (reference sequence). The CDR3 sequence is 14 residues long. This clonotype was seen a few times. What it recognizes is unknown. This TCR came from a man aged 30-40 years who received the YFV17D yellow fever vaccine. This chain links TRBV20-1 with TRBJ2-1; 8 nucleotides align to TRBD2. This sample comprised CD4+ T cells sorted from PBMCs, obtained 45 days after the yellow fever booster vaccination. The CDR3 region is CSAPTTSGGNEQFF. CDR3 nucleotide sequence: TGCAGTGCTCCCACAACTAGCGGCGGGAATGAGCAGTTCTTC.